These 23 T cell receptor beta chains originate from one sample sequenced in a study of blood T cell repertoires in COVID-19. Sequencing was performed with immunoSEQ multiplex PCR; in TCRdb, only in-frame clones are kept and a portion is missing. The table has 150,000 to 200,000 clones, about nine tenths seen once. Sequencing was carried out using peripheral blood. The receptors here all came from a man aged 35-49 years with acute or convalescent COVID-19.

The V call is TRBV5-4, the J call TRBJ1-2, with 7 bases lining up with TRBD1. Germline lookup yields CDR1 SGHNT and CDR2 YYREEE (reference sequence). CDR3 length: 14 amino acids. Trimming took 4 bases from V and 8 from J; bases not matched to a gene: 11. This CDR3 reads CASSHTTGSAGYTF. Written as DNA, the CDR3 is TGTGCCAGCAGCCACACGACAGGGAGTGCCGGCTACACCTTC.

The V and J genes are TRBV5-1 and TRBJ1-4; 9 positions agree with TRBD1. Germline-derived CDR1 and CDR2 are SGHRS and YFSETQ. The CDR3 is made up of 15 amino acids. V lost 4 bases and J lost 2; bases outside the gene matches: 3. The DNA for the CDR3 is TGCGCCAGCAGCCTTGGGACAGGGACTAATGAAAAACTGTTTTTT. Its translation is CASSLGTGTNEKLFF.

The chain carries TRBV3-1 (or the pseudogene TRBV3-2) and TRBJ1-4; D is perhaps TRBD1 (5 bases). Looked up from germline, CDR1 is LGHDT and CDR2 is YNNKEL (reference sequence). The V gene lost 3 bases and the J gene lost 2 bases, with 7 bases spanning the gap. CDR3 length: 14 residues. CDR3 DNA: TGTGCCAGCAGCCATCCAGGGACTAATGAAAAACTGTTTTTT. It yields the protein CASSHPGTNEKLFF.

This chain uses TRBV29-1 with TRBJ2-1, with 10 bases fitting TRBD2. The CDR3 spans 17 residues. Looked up from germline, CDR1 is SQVTM and CDR2 is ANQGSEA. V dropped 0 bases and J dropped 2; count of bases not matched to a gene: 7. The CDR3 loop reads CSVEDVERGGTYNEQFF. CDR3 sequence (DNA): TGCAGCGTTGAAGATGTGGAGCGGGGGGGGACCTACAATGAGCAGTTCTTC.

The CDR3 DNA sequence: TGTGCCAGCAGCGCGACAGAGTACGAGCAGTACTTC. Its protein product is CASSATEYEQYF. V gene TRBV6-5 combines with J gene TRBJ2-7, with D maybe TRBD1 (5 bases). Per the germline V gene, CDR1 is MNHEY and CDR2 is SVGAGI. Trimming took 6 bases from V and 4 from J, leaving 10 bases between them. The CDR3 has 12 amino acids.

For the CDR3, the DNA is TGTGCCAGCAGCTTGTTACAGGGGGCTTTGACTGAAGCTTTCTTT. Its translation: CASSLLQGALTEAFF. V usage is TRBV5-6 and J usage is TRBJ1-1; the match to TRBD1 covers 9 bases. V lost 1 base to trimming and J lost 5 bases; unmatched junction nucleotides: 6. There are 15 residues in the CDR3. The V gene's germline CDR1 is SGHDT and CDR2 YYEEEE.

The CDR3 is CASSQRRRIPQPQHF. DNA of the CDR3: TGCGCCAGCAGTCAACGTCGGAGAATCCCTCAGCCCCAGCATTTT. The chain has TRBV23-1 and TRBJ1-5; D is unresolved. TRBV23-1 is assigned to the ORF class and has an uncertain function. The CDR3 covers 15 residues. V was shortened by 2 bases and J by 6 bases, with 14 bases between the two germline ends.

The chain recombines TRBV27 with TRBJ2-7; TRBD2 might be the D (6 bases). The CDR3 covers 15 residues. With 2 bases removed from V and 2 bases from J, the gap between germline ends came to 13 bases. Germline CDR1 MNHEY, CDR2 SMNVEV (reference sequence). The CDR3 loop is CASSLVFGGTYEQYF. DNA of the CDR3: TGTGCCAGCAGTTTAGTTTTTGGGGGGACCTACGAGCAGTACTTC.

This clone was seen only once. The J gene is TRBJ2-3, the V gene TRBV10-2, with a weak D call TRBD1 (5 bases). The germline V gene encodes CDR1 WSHSY and CDR2 SAAADI. The CDR3 sequence is 14 residues long. Trimming took off 4 bases at V and 1 base at J, with 9 bases between the two ends. The CDR3 nucleotides read TGCGCCAGCAGTGGTGTAGGGGGCACAGATACGCAGTATTTT. Protein product: CASSGVGGTDTQYF.

The chain uses TRBV30 and TRBJ1-1; D is ambiguous. The CDR3 consists of 10 residues. Trimming removed 1 base from V and 6 bases from J, with 3 bases in between. Germline assignment: CDR1 GTSNPN and CDR2 SVGIG (reference sequence). CDR3 DNA: TGTGCCTGGAGTGGGCCTGAAGCTTTCTTT. It is translated as CAWSGPEAFF.

The chain is built from TRBV9 and TRBJ1-4; TRBD1 matches at 10 bases. Germline loops: CDR1 SGDLS, CDR2 YYNGEE. The CDR3 extends over 15 amino acids. The V and J ends lost 4 bases and 7 bases, in that order; junction bases with no gene match: 7. The CDR3 spells CASSNRQGAVEKLFF. In nucleotides, the CDR3 is TGTGCCAGCAGCAACCGACAGGGGGCGGTTGAAAAACTGTTTTTT.

This clone appeared a single time. This sequence joins TRBV30 and TRBJ1-2, with D perhaps matching TRBD1 (6 bases). Germline CDR1 reads GTSNPN; CDR2 reads SVGIG (reference sequence). The CDR3 runs 13 residues. V lost 3 bases, J lost 10 bases, and 18 bases lay in between. CDR3 sequence reads: CAWRDSWKGPYTF. Here the CDR3 DNA reads TGTGCCTGGAGGGACAGTTGGAAGGGGCCCTACACCTTC.

The J gene is TRBJ2-1, the V gene TRBV21-1; the D call of TRBD1 is as the table states it, not checked on the DNA. TRBV21-1 is marked as a pseudogene. CDR3 length: 18 amino acids. CDR3 loop: CASSKGGEKGQGYNEQFF. In nucleotides, the CDR3 is TGTGCCAGCAGCAAAGGAGGCGAGAAGGGACAGGGTTACAATGAGCAGTTCTTC.

The V and J genes are TRBV10-3 and TRBJ1-2; 9 positions match TRBD1. CDR1 and CDR2 (germline): ENHRY, SYGVKD. After removal of 3 bases from V and 4 bases from J, the junction contained 6 bases not matched to a gene. The CDR3 length is 15 residues. CDR3 sequence (DNA): TGTGCCATCAGTGACGTACAGGGGGCTGTCTATGGCTACACCTTC. Translated, it gives CAISDVQGAVYGYTF.

In DNA form, the CDR3 reads TGTGCCAGTAGGCCCAGGGGACAGCTCATCTCACCCCTCCACTTT. It is translated as CASRPRGQLISPLHF. V and J are TRBV19 and TRBJ1-6; 7 nucleotides match TRBD1. The CDR3 length is 15 residues. J gave up 10 bases and V 6 bases, and 12 bases lay outside the gene matches. Germline V gives CDR1 LNHDA, CDR2 SQIVND (reference sequence).

The J gene is TRBJ1-3, the V gene TRBV15; TRBD1 matches at 8 bases. The germline V gene encodes CDR1 LNHNV and CDR2 YYDKDF (reference sequence). The CDR3 sequence is 15 residues long. The V and J ends lost 4 bases and 2 bases, in that order; junction bases with no gene match: 4. The CDR3 nucleotides are TGTGCCACCAGCACGAGGACAGGGCCTGGAAACACCATATATTTT. This encodes CATSTRTGPGNTIYF.

The sample holds one count of this clone. The genes are TRBV2 and TRBJ1-2; D ambiguous. CDR3 length equals 16 residues. Germline CDR1 and CDR2: SNHLY and FYNNEI. V was clipped by 0 bases and J by 1 base, with 12 bases between them. The CDR3 DNA is TGTGCCAGCAGTGAAGCGCAGGAGGGTCGTAACTATGGCTACACCTTC. This codes for CASSEAQEGRNYGYTF. The whole variable domain, remainder taken from reference TRBV2 and TRBJ1-2, is EPEVTQTPSHQVTQMGQEVILRCVPISNHLYFYWYRQILGQKVEFLVSFYNNEISEKSEIFDDQFSVERPDGSNFTLKIRSTKLEDSAMYFCASSEAQEGRNYGYTFGSGTRLTVV.

The chain is built from TRBV10-2 and TRBJ1-1, with 7 bases lining up with TRBD1. The J segment lost 2 bases and the V segment lost 6 bases, leaving 3 bases of the junction unmatched. The CDR3 is made up of 13 amino acids. Per germline, CDR1 WSHSY and CDR2 SAAADI. In DNA, the CDR3 is TGCGCCAGCAGGGGACAGACTAACACTGAAGCTTTCTTT. Amino acid sequence: CASRGQTNTEAFF.

This chain uses TRBV23-1 with TRBJ2-7, with 7 bases lining up with TRBD1. TRBV23-1 is marked as an open reading frame, function uncertain. This CDR3 region has 14 residues. V shed 3 bases, J shed 3 bases, and the junction held 5 bases outside the gene matches. CDR3 loop: CASSHGQENYEQYF. The CDR3 coding sequence is TGCGCCAGCAGTCATGGACAGGAAAACTACGAGCAGTACTTC.

This chain links TRBV3-1 (or the pseudogene TRBV3-2) with TRBJ2-1; 8 nucleotides align to TRBD2. V shed 1 base and J 2 bases; nucleotides not matched to a gene: 4. The CDR3 is 16 amino acids. The V gene's germline CDR1 is LGHDT and CDR2 YNNKEL (reference sequence). The CDR3 region is CASSQGRLAPYNEQFF. The CDR3 nucleotides are TGTGCCAGCAGCCAAGGGCGACTAGCGCCCTACAATGAGCAGTTCTTC.

This chain connects TRBV3-1 (or the pseudogene TRBV3-2) to TRBJ1-1; D is perhaps TRBD1 (6 bases). The germline V and J ends were trimmed by 3 bases and 0 bases, with 14 bases remaining between them. The CDR3 runs to 16 residues. Germline CDR1 and CDR2: LGHDT and YNNKEL (reference sequence). CDR3 coding DNA: TGTGCCAGCAGCCACAGTCCGGGACAACTGAACACTGAAGCTTTCTTT. Its protein is CASSHSPGQLNTEAFF.

The rearrangement uses TRBV9 and TRBJ1-2; perhaps TRBD1 as D (5 bases). The CDR3 covers 13 residues. Deletions cut 0 bases from V and 3 bases from J, with 6 bases between. From germline, CDR1 is SGDLS and CDR2 YYNGEE. CDR3: CASSVGGDYGYTF. The CDR3, as DNA: TGTGCCAGCAGCGTAGGGGGGGACTATGGCTACACCTTC.

The chain joins TRBV3-1 (or the pseudogene TRBV3-2) to TRBJ2-7; 10 positions agree with TRBD2. Germline V gene sequence: CDR1 LGHDT, CDR2 YNNKEL (reference sequence). The CDR3 is made up of 18 amino acids. Trimming removed 0 bases from V and 1 base from J; junction bases left unmatched: 9. DNA of the CDR3: TGTGCCAGCAGCCAAGACAGGCGAGCGGGGGGGCTGTCCTACGAGCAGTACTTC. This translates into CASSQDRRAGGLSYEQYF.